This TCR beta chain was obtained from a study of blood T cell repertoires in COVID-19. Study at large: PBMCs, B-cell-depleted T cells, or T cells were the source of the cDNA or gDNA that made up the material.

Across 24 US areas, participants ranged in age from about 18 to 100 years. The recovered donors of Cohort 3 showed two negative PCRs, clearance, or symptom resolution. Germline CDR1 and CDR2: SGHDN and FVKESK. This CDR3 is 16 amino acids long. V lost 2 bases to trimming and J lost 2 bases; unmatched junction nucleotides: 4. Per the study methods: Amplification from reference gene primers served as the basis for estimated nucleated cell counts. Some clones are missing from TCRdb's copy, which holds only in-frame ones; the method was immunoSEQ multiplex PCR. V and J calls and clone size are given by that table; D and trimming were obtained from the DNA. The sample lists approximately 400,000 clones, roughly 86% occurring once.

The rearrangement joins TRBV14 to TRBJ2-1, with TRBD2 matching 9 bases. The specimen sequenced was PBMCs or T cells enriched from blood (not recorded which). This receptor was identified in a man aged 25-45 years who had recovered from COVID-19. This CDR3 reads CASSQSGGSTYNEQFF. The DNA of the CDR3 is TGTGCCAGCAGCCAAAGCGGGGGGTCGACCTACAATGAGCAGTTCTTC.